This TCR beta chain came from a study of blood T cell repertoires in COVID-19. Trimming stripped 3 bases from V and 5 bases from J, with 17 bases between. Germline loops: CDR1 SGDLS, CDR2 YYNGEE. The CDR3 sequence is 15 residues long. TCRdb keeps only in-frame clones here, not all; method: immunoSEQ multiplex PCR. The repertoire includes about 150,000 clones, roughly 90% of them detected once, and more than 1% sits in the top ten. The chain uses TRBV9 and TRBJ2-5; D may be TRBD1 (7 bases). Sequencing was done on a sample of PBMCs or T cells enriched from blood (not recorded which). This clonotype originated in a woman aged 25 to 39 with acute COVID-19. In DNA, the CDR3 is TGTGCCAGCAGCGCTCAAGGAGGGGGCCGGGAGACCCAGTACTTC. The encoded protein is CASSAQGGGRETQYF.